A single sample is the source of the 24 T cell receptor beta chains below, sequenced in a study of cytomegalovirus exposure and HLA in healthy donors. PCR primers comprised 60 Vbeta and 13 Jbeta primers. TCRdb keeps only in-frame clones here, not all; method: immunoSEQ multiplex PCR. Of 85,000 to 100,000 clones listed, 64% are singletons. The sample comprised PBMCs. The source is a human donor in good health.

The count of this clone is one. Its ends do not fully match the called genes, so a read error is possible. J is TRBJ1-1 and V is TRBV7-9, with D tentatively TRBD1 (6 bases). The CDR3 is 13 amino acids. The germline CDR1 and CDR2 sequences are SEHNR and FQNEAQ (reference sequence). The CDR3 here is CASGLGTSSEAFF. The CDR3 region has the DNA TGTGCCAGCGGCTTAGGGACATCTTCTGAAGCTTTCTTT.

This clone has just one count. This chain connects TRBV7-6 to TRBJ1-4; possibly TRBD1 for D (5 bases). The CDR3 contains 16 residues. Germline CDR1 reads SGHVS; CDR2 reads FNYEAQ. V shed 1 base and J shed 0 bases, with 9 bases lying between them. The CDR3 loop is CASSLVGHATNEKLFF. The CDR3, as DNA: TGTGCCAGCAGCTTAGTCGGACATGCAACTAATGAAAAACTGTTTTTT. The full variable domain, in which reference TRBV7-6 and TRBJ1-4 provide the parts outside the CDR3, is GAGVSQSPRYKVTKRGQDVALRCDPISGHVSLYWYRQALGQGPEFLTYFNYEAQQDKSGLPNDRFSAERPEGSISTLTIQRTEQRDSAMYRCASSLVGHATNEKLFFGSGTQLSVL.

Worth noting for this clone: Additional DNA sequences in this sample encode the identical CDR3. The chain has TRBV15 and TRBJ2-3, with 8 bases fitting TRBD2. J lost 4 bases, V lost 5 bases, and 11 bases had no gene match. CDR1 and CDR2 from the germline V gene are LNHNV and YYDKDF (reference sequence). The CDR3 is made up of 16 amino acids. CDR3 residues: CATSPPFGGVADTQYF. The CDR3 coding sequence is TGTGCCACCAGCCCCCCTTTCGGGGGGGTAGCAGATACGCAGTATTTT.

The V and J genes are TRBV14 and TRBJ2-7, with a tentative D call TRBD1 (5 bases). This CDR3 is 13 amino acids long. V was clipped by 0 bases and J by 7 bases, with 10 bases between them. Germline V gives CDR1 SGHDN, CDR2 FVKESK. CDR3 DNA sequence: TGTGCCAGCAGCCAAGAAAGAAAGGGGGAGCAGTACTTC. Residues: CASSQERKGEQYF. The full variable domain, in which reference TRBV14 and TRBJ2-7 provide the parts outside the CDR3, is EAGVTQFPSHSVIEKGQTVTLRCDPISGHDNLYWYRRVMGKEIKFLLHFVKESKQDESGMPNNRFLAERTGGTYSTLKVQPAELEDSGVYFCASSQERKGEQYFGPGTRLTVT.

V gene TRBV19 combines with J gene TRBJ2-3; 10 bases align to TRBD1. Germline-derived CDR1 and CDR2 are LNHDA and SQIVND (reference sequence). This CDR3 comprises 15 residues. Trimming at V came to 3 bases and at J to 4 bases, leaving 4 bases not matched to a gene. CDR3 in amino acids: CASSMDRGYADTQYF. CDR3 in DNA: TGTGCCAGTAGTATGGACAGGGGGTACGCAGATACGCAGTATTTT.

The rearrangement uses TRBV30 and TRBJ1-2, with 9 bases aligning to TRBD1. This CDR3 has 15 amino acids. The J segment lost 4 bases and the V segment lost 2 bases, leaving 8 bases of the junction unmatched. In germline, CDR1 is GTSNPN, CDR2 SVGIG (reference sequence). CDR3 nucleotides: TGTGCCTGGAGTTTTTTACAGGGGGCCGGCTATGGCTACACCTTC. This codes for CAWSFLQGAGYGYTF.

This clone occurred a few times. The V and J genes are TRBV2 and TRBJ1-5; 9 bases are shared with TRBD1. Germline lookup yields CDR1 SNHLY and CDR2 FYNNEI. V lost 4 bases, J lost 0 bases, and 7 bases stayed unmatched. The CDR3 runs 17 residues. DNA of the CDR3: TGTGCCAGCAGTGGGGACAGGGCCGAATATAGCAATCAGCCCCAGCATTTT. This encodes CASSGDRAEYSNQPQHF.

The genes are TRBV4-3 and TRBJ2-3, with 9 bases identical to TRBD1. V lost 1 base, J lost 6 bases, and 14 bases stayed unmatched. The CDR3 runs 18 residues. From germline, CDR1 is LGHNA and CDR2 YSLEER. The CDR3 loop reads CASSQGVVTGGSRDTQYF. The CDR3 nucleotides are TGCGCCAGCAGCCAAGGGGTCGTAACAGGGGGCTCGCGGGATACGCAGTATTTT.

The chain recombines TRBV6-4 with TRBJ1-5, with D perhaps TRBD1 (5 bases). V was trimmed by 3 bases and J by 2 bases, leaving 11 bases between them. The germline V gene encodes CDR1 MRHNA and CDR2 SNTAGT. The CDR3 has 15 amino acids. Here the CDR3 reads CASSENTGGNQPQHF. The CDR3 nucleotides read TGTGCCAGCAGTGAAAATACAGGAGGCAATCAGCCCCAGCATTTT.

V is TRBV5-4 and J is TRBJ2-1; 8 nucleotides match TRBD1. V was clipped by 4 bases and J by 0 bases; unmatched bases: 3. The germline V gene has CDR1 SGHNT and CDR2 YYREEE (reference sequence). The CDR3 runs to 15 residues. The CDR3 DNA is TGTGCCAGCAGCCCTGGGACAGGCTCCTACAATGAGCAGTTCTTC. It yields the protein CASSPGTGSYNEQFF.

This chain links TRBV7-9 with TRBJ1-1; D might be TRBD1 (6 bases). The germline V gene has CDR1 SEHNR and CDR2 FQNEAQ (reference sequence). The CDR3 spans 19 residues. The ends were cut back, 4 bases at V and 4 bases at J, with 28 bases in the middle. DNA for the CDR3: TGTGCCAGCAGCTCTACTCGGGGGGCGGCTAGGTCTTCGGGCACTGAAGCTTTCTTT. This translates into CASSSTRGAARSSGTEAFF. The full variable domain, with the rest looked up from reference TRBV7-9 and TRBJ1-1, is DTGVSQNPRHKITKRGQNVTFRCDPISEHNRLYWYRQTLGQGPEFLTYFQNEAQLEKSRLLSDRFSAERPKGSFSTLEIQRTEQGDSAMYLCASSSTRGAARSSGTEAFFGQGTRLTVV.

The genes are TRBV10-3 and TRBJ2-2, with 10 positions matching TRBD2. There are 14 residues in the CDR3. J lost 8 bases, V lost 5 bases, and 5 bases had no gene match. Germline V CDR1 and CDR2: ENHRY, SYGVKD. The CDR3 coding sequence is TGTGCCATCAGTCCGGGACTAGCGCAAGGGGAGCTGTTTTTT. Translating it yields CAISPGLAQGELFF.

With regard to this clone: A junction boundary mismatches the germline segment, possibly from a read error. J is TRBJ2-1 and V is TRBV7-7; 9 bases are shared with TRBD2. This CDR3 spans 15 amino acids. The V gene's germline CDR1 is SSHAT and CDR2 FNYEAQ (reference sequence). CDR3 nucleotide sequence: TGTGCTAGCAGCTTAGAATCTAGCGGGGACGTCGAGCAGTTCTTC. Its protein product is CASSLESSGDVEQFF.

The rearrangement joins TRBV4-2 to TRBJ1-5; perhaps TRBD1 as D (6 bases). V lost 0 bases to trimming and J lost 5 bases, with 17 bases between them. The V gene's germline CDR1 is LGHNA and CDR2 YNFKEQ. The CDR3 contains 17 residues. The CDR3 sequence is CASSQEIGGGPYQPQHF. The CDR3 DNA follows: TGTGCCAGCAGCCAAGAGATCGGCGGGGGGCCGTATCAGCCCCAGCATTTT.

This clone was observed a few times. The rearrangement uses TRBV18 and TRBJ2-7; D may be TRBD1 (6 bases). The CDR3 covers 13 residues. With 2 bases removed from V and 2 bases from J, the gap between germline ends came to 7 bases. Germline V gives CDR1 KGHSH, CDR2 LQKENI. The CDR3 DNA reads as TGTGCCAGCTCACCATACAGGGCCTACGAGCAGTACTTC. This sequence encodes CASSPYRAYEQYF.

V gene TRBV5-1 combines with J gene TRBJ1-4, with D possibly TRBD1 on 5 matching bases. The V end was cut by 3 bases, the J end by 5 bases, with 14 bases between. Per germline, CDR1 SGHRS and CDR2 YFSETQ. The CDR3 consists of 15 residues. The CDR3 region is CASSSNSGGNEKLFF. The CDR3 DNA sequence: TGCGCCAGCAGCTCTAACTCTGGGGGGAATGAAAAACTGTTTTTT.

The gene calls are TRBV5-5 and TRBJ1-3; D might be TRBD1 (6 bases). Germline CDR1 is SGHKS and CDR2 is YYEKEE (reference sequence). CDR3 size: 15 residues. With 4 bases removed from V and 4 bases from J, the gap between germline ends came to 15 bases. CDR3 loop: CASSLVGASGNTIYF. In DNA, the CDR3 is TGTGCCAGCAGCCTCGTGGGGGCGAGCGGAAACACCATATATTTT. Drawing the rest from reference TRBV5-5 and TRBJ1-3, the complete variable domain is DAGVTQSPTHLIKTRGQQVTLRCSPISGHKSVSWYQQVLGQGPQFIFQYYEKEERGRGNFPDRFSARQFPNYSSELNVNALLLGDSALYLCASSLVGASGNTIYFGEGSWLTVV.

V is TRBV7-2 and J is TRBJ1-1; 7 bases match TRBD1. Trimming cost V 1 base and J 4 bases; bases outside gene matches: 3. Germline V gene data show CDR1 as SGHTA and CDR2 as FQGNSA. This CDR3 has 14 amino acids. CDR3 region: CASSLETGRTEAFF. CDR3 nucleotide sequence: TGTGCCAGCAGCTTAGAGACAGGGCGCACTGAAGCTTTCTTT. Using reference TRBV7-2 and TRBJ1-1 for the parts outside the CDR3, the full variable domain is GAGVSQSPSNKVTEKGKDVELRCDPISGHTALYWYRQSLGQGLEFLIYFQGNSAPDKSGLPSDRFSAERTGGSVSTLTIQRTQQEDSAVYLCASSLETGRTEAFFGQGTRLTVV.

The chain joins TRBV27 to TRBJ1-2, with TRBD1 matching over 7 bases. In germline, CDR1 is MNHEY, CDR2 SMNVEV (reference sequence). CDR3 length: 15 amino acids. With 5 bases clipped from V and 2 bases from J, the junction kept 8 bases outside the gene matches. The CDR3 sequence: CASSVRQGLNYGYTF. CDR3 coding DNA: TGTGCCAGCAGTGTACGACAGGGTTTAAACTATGGCTACACCTTC.

This clone showed up just a few times. The V call is TRBV12-5, the J call TRBJ2-1, with 8 bases lining up with TRBD2. This CDR3 region has 17 residues. The J segment lost 6 bases and the V segment lost 0 bases, leaving 10 bases of the junction unmatched. From germline, CDR1 is LGHNT and CDR2 FRNRAP. The CDR3 nucleotides are TGTGCTAGTGGTTTGGTAACGGGGGGGAGGGTACTCAATGAGCAGTTCTTC. It translates to CASGLVTGGRVLNEQFF.

A remark on this clone: An end of the junction does not agree with germline; a read error may underlie this. The chain has TRBV20-1 and TRBJ2-5; D possibly corresponds to TRBD2 (5 bases). Germline V lookup: CDR1 DFQATT, CDR2 SNEGSKA (reference sequence). This CDR3 is built from 11 residues. DNA for the CDR3: TGTGCAGCGGAAAAGCAAGAGACCCAGTACTTC. It translates to CAAEKQETQYF.

The chain has TRBV20-1 and TRBJ2-1; weak D call: TRBD2 (5 bases). The CDR3 totals 11 residues. V gave up 3 bases and J gave up 10 bases, with 10 bases separating them. Germline V lookup: CDR1 DFQATT, CDR2 SNEGSKA (reference sequence). CDR3 in amino acids: CSASPDSEQFF. The CDR3 bases are TGCAGTGCTAGCCCGGACTCGGAGCAGTTCTTC.

The chain employs TRBV7-9 and TRBJ2-1; perhaps TRBD2 as D (6 bases). V was cut by 5 bases and J by 2 bases, with 10 bases left in between. CDR1 is SEHNR and CDR2 is FQNEAQ in the germline V gene (reference sequence). The CDR3 consists of 14 residues. CDR3 nucleotides: TGTGCCAGCAGCCCACCGGGGGCCTACAATGAGCAGTTCTTC. Translated, it gives CASSPPGAYNEQFF.

The chain combines TRBV18 with TRBJ2-3; D call uncertain. The CDR3 is 12 residues long. Germline-derived CDR1 and CDR2 are KGHSH and LQKENI. Trimming took off 2 bases at V and 4 bases at J, with 4 bases between the two ends. CDR3 loop: CASSPTSDTQYF. The CDR3 DNA reads as TGTGCCAGCTCACCAACATCAGATACGCAGTATTTT.